This T cell receptor (beta chain) was sequenced for a study of T cell responses to AZD1222 COVID-19 vaccine. Study observations and caveats: The donor cohort was predominantly white British with a female majority, and clonal diversity may have been underestimated. Vaccine-related CD4 TCRs covered spike, predominating at 160-218 and 743-854.

Trimming left V 2 bases short and J 7 bases short, with 11 bases between. The germline V gene encodes CDR1 MNHEY and CDR2 SVGAGI. The CDR3 extends over 13 amino acids. TCRdb keeps only in-frame clones here, not all; method: immunoSEQ multiplex PCR. The sample comprises about 140,000 clones, 92% of which are singletons, and approximately 1.5% rests with the top ten. Concerning this clone: Its antigen is not known.

The TCR sequence derives from an adult in good health. This material consisted of peripheral blood, taken on day 0 of AZD1222 vaccination. The V call is TRBV6-5, the J call TRBJ1-2; maybe TRBD1 (5 bases). CDR3 sequence: CASSYMGVGGYTF. The CDR3 nucleotides are TGTGCCAGCAGTTACATGGGGGTTGGTGGCTACACCTTC.